Following are 10 T cell receptor beta chains from one sample sequenced in a study of T cells in Graves' hyperthyroidism and ophthalmopathy. TCR beta CDR3 regions were amplified from RNA. HTBI primers were the set used in a first-round RT-PCR of the TCR CDR3. One entry per CDR3 protein, called by TCRdb with MiXCR from the multiplex PCR reads. Of hundreds of thousands of distinct CDR3 sequences listed, around 20% are singletons. Sequenced sample: blood. The source of these receptors is a man aged 30-40 years with Graves' ophthalmopathy.

Turning to this clonotype: A much larger clone lies one base from this, so it may be a read error. The final CDR3 position lacks the conserved phenylalanine or tryptophan, pointing to a likely read error. The chain recombines TRBV7-8 with TRBJ2-7; D gene unclear. The germline V gene encodes CDR1 SGHVS and CDR2 FQNEAQ. The CDR3 runs 16 residues. V was clipped by 3 bases and J by 2 bases, with 17 bases between them. The CDR3 DNA sequence: TGTGCCAGCAGCTTCGGCGGCCGGCAGGCCGCCTACGAGCAGTACTCC. Its translation: CASSFGGRQAAYEQYS.

This clonotype occurred many times. The chain recombines TRBV11-3 with TRBJ1-1; possibly TRBD1 for D (5 bases). The V end was cut by 3 bases, the J end by 3 bases, with 11 bases between. The CDR3 has 14 residues. Germline assignment: CDR1 SGHNT and CDR2 YENEEA. The CDR3 is CASSLGQRDTEAFF. CDR3 coding DNA: TGTGCCAGCAGCTTGGGGCAGCGGGACACTGAAGCTTTCTTT.

This clonotype was recorded many times. V and J are TRBV7-2 and TRBJ2-7; 9 bases line up with TRBD2. Germline V gives CDR1 SGHTA, CDR2 FQGNSA. This CDR3 has 15 amino acids. With 4 bases clipped from V and 5 bases from J, the junction kept 9 bases outside the gene matches. The CDR3 sequence is CASSSVAGVWDEQYF. DNA for the CDR3: TGTGCCAGCAGCTCCGTAGCGGGAGTTTGGGACGAGCAGTACTTC.

Ten or more counts support this clonotype. The V and J genes are TRBV6-2 or TRBV6-3 and TRBJ1-5, with 9 bases fitting TRBD1. The CDR3 contains 17 residues. Germline-derived CDR1 and CDR2 are MNHEY and SVGEGT. Germline trimming cut 4 bases from V and 0 bases from J; bases unmatched to any gene: 7. The CDR3 bases are TGTGCCAGCAGTTCGGGACAGGGAAGTTATAGCAATCAGCCCCAGCATTTT. Translation: CASSSGQGSYSNQPQHF.

This clonotype was detected ten times or more. This chain connects TRBV6-1 to TRBJ1-1; D is unclear. The CDR3 runs to 14 residues. Germline V gene sequence: CDR1 MNHNS, CDR2 SASEGT. V was pared by 5 bases and J by 1 base, with 11 bases between. CDR3 region: CASSRRTENTEAFF. CDR3 nucleotide sequence: TGTGCCAGCAGTCGCCGGACTGAGAACACTGAAGCTTTCTTT.

The table lists this clonotype with a few counts. The chain is built from TRBV7-8 and TRBJ2-2; TRBD2 aligns across 8 bases. The germline gives CDR1 SGHVS, CDR2 FQNEAQ. The CDR3 runs to 16 residues. J was trimmed by 1 base and V by 5 bases; bases with no gene match: 6. CDR3 nucleotide sequence: TGTGCCAGCAGCCCCACTAGCGGAGTGAACACCGGGGAGCTGTTTTTT. Protein sequence: CASSPTSGVNTGELFF. Complete variable domain (other parts from reference TRBV7-8 and TRBJ2-2): GAGVSQSPRYKVAKRGQDVALRCDPISGHVSLFWYQQALGQGPEFLTYFQNEAQLDKSGLPSDRFFAERPEGSVSTLKIQRTQQEDSAVYLCASSPTSGVNTGELFFGEGSRLTVL.

The chain uses TRBV20-1 and TRBJ2-7; tentative D call: TRBD2 (6 bases). This CDR3 has 11 residues. Germline V lookup: CDR1 DFQATT, CDR2 SNEGSKA (reference sequence). Trimming removed 1 base from V and 11 bases from J, with 12 bases in between. The CDR3 DNA sequence: TGCAGTGCTAGAGGCGGGACGATGGAGTACTTC. It specifies CSARGGTMEYF.

The chain couples TRBV30 to TRBJ2-7; D unresolved. From germline, CDR1 is GTSNPN and CDR2 SVGIG (reference sequence). The CDR3 consists of 11 residues. V was shortened by 2 bases and J by 6 bases, with 8 bases between the two germline ends. As DNA, the CDR3 is TGTGCCTGGAGTCCCCCCGTCGAGCAGTACTTC. It codes for CAWSPPVEQYF.

Note on this clonotype: A much larger clone lies a single base off, so this may be a read error. The chain carries TRBV2 and TRBJ2-1; D remains ambiguous. Per germline, CDR1 SNHLY and CDR2 FYNNEI. The CDR3 sequence is 14 residues long. The CDR3 nucleotides read TGTGCCGGCAGTGCGGCATCGCTCTACAATGAGCAGTTCTTC. Its translation: CAGSAASLYNEQFF. Supplemented by reference TRBV2 and TRBJ2-1, the full variable domain reads EPEVTQTPSHQVTQMGQEVILRCVPISNHLYFYWYRQILGQKVEFLVSFYNNEISEKSEIFDDQFSVERPDGSNFTLKIRSTKLEDSAMYFCAGSAASLYNEQFFGPGTRLTVL.

The chain has TRBV7-9 and TRBJ2-2; 10 nucleotides align to TRBD1. CDR1 and CDR2 from the germline V gene are SEHNR and FQNEAQ (reference sequence). V dropped 1 base and J dropped 2; count of bases not matched to a gene: 10. This CDR3 contains 19 residues. The CDR3 DNA follows: TGTGCCAGCAGCTTAGGAGAGGGACAGGGGACTATTAACACCGGGGAGCTGTTTTTT. It codes for CASSLGEGQGTINTGELFF.